Listed below are T cell receptor beta chains from one sample, sequenced in a study of shared clonotypes between healthy human individuals. Generated by immunoSEQ multiplex PCR, the TCRdb table keeps only in-frame clones and is missing some. The data show around 2.3 million clones, with approximately 94% seen just once and roughly 0.13% held by the top ten. Sequenced material: naive CD4+ T cells sorted from blood. Receptors originate from a man between 18 and 29 years old in good health. Each CDR3 is given without its conserved first and last residue. A D gene is named only where the DNA matches it firmly. Expanded clones get a size class; other rows say once, few or many, or leave the size out.

size,V,J,D,CDR3
-,TRBV6-5,TRBJ1-2,-,ASSYSLGRDGYT
-,TRBV5-4,TRBJ2-5,TRBD1,ASSFDRGSGGETQY
-,TRBV10-1,TRBJ2-5,-,ASSEGLPYQETQY
-,TRBV6-1,TRBJ1-5,-,ASSDHNPQWPQH
-,TRBV27,TRBJ2-1,-,APGQRKKRNEQF
-,TRBV27,TRBJ1-1,-,ASTKGGNTEAF
-,TRBV9,TRBJ2-3,-,ASSEAGIHTQY
-,TRBV5-1,TRBJ1-1,TRBD1,ASRRDREAEAF
-,TRBV2,TRBJ2-7,TRBD1,ASRMGQGYEQY
once,TRBV7-8,TRBJ2-1,-,ASSSDGLSYNEQF
-,TRBV7-9,TRBJ1-6,TRBD1,ASSREDRVNSPLH
-,TRBV19,TRBJ1-6,TRBD1,ASGQGNNSPLH
-,TRBV27,TRBJ2-7,-,ASRPADIGYGWQY
-,TRBV10-3,TRBJ1-4,TRBD1,AISESLGIGTADEKLF
-,TRBV25-1,TRBJ2-2,TRBD1,ASSEVSGGAGTGELF
-,TRBV10-1,TRBJ1-5,-,ASSESSQGPQPQH
-,TRBV30,TRBJ2-2,-,AWTPRGLNTGELF
-,TRBV30,TRBJ1-5,-,AWSPDNQPQH
-,TRBV4-1,TRBJ2-5,TRBD2,ASSQIPSGGKETQY
-,TRBV5-1,TRBJ1-2,-,ASSLRGLGGYT
-,TRBV7-9,TRBJ2-3,-,ASSGGLLATDTQY
-,TRBV5-1,TRBJ1-3,-,ASSPDGSSGSGNTIY
-,TRBV5-1,TRBJ1-5,-,ASSLGGEVRQPQH
-,TRBV7-2,TRBJ1-6,TRBD1,ASSLGSDRAGNSPLH
-,TRBV11-3,TRBJ2-7,-,ASSPGQWREQY
-,TRBV5-1,TRBJ2-7,-,ASSFDRIGSYEQY
-,TRBV28,TRBJ1-1,-,ASRRSPGGGETEAF